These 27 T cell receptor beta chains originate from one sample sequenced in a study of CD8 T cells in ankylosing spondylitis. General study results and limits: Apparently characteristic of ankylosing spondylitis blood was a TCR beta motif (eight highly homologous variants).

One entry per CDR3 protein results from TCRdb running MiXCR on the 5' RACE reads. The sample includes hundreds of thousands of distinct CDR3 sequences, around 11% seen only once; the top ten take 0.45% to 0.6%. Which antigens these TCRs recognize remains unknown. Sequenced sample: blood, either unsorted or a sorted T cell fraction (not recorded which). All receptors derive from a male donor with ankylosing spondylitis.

The CDR3 reads CASSQARETQYF. The CDR3 nucleotides read TGTGCCAGCAGCCAAGCGCGGGAGACCCAGTACTTC. The rearrangement joins TRBV3-1 to TRBJ2-5; D is ambiguous. CDR3 length: 12 amino acids. Germline V gene sequence: CDR1 LGHDT, CDR2 YNNKEL (reference sequence). Trimming cost V 1 base and J 5 bases, with 5 bases left between them.

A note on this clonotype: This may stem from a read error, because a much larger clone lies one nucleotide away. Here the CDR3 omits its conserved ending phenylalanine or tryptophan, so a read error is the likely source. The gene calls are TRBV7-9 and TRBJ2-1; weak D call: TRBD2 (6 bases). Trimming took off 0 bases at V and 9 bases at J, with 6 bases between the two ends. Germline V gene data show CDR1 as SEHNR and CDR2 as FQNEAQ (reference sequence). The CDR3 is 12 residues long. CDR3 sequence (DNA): TGTGCCAGCAGCTTAGCTAGCGGTGAGCAGTTCCTC. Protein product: CASSLASGEQFL.

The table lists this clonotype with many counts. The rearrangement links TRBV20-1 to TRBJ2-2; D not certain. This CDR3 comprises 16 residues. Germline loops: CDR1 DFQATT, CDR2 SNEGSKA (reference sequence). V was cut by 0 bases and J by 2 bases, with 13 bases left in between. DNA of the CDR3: TGCAGTGCTAGAGATTCTACGGGTCTTAACACCGGGGAGCTGTTTTTT. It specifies CSARDSTGLNTGELFF.

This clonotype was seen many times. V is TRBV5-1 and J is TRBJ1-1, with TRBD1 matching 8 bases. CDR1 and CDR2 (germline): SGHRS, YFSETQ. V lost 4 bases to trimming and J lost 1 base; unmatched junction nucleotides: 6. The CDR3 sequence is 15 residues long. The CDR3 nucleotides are TGCGCCAGCAGCACCCTTGGGACAGGGAACACTGAAGCTTTCTTT. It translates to CASSTLGTGNTEAFF.

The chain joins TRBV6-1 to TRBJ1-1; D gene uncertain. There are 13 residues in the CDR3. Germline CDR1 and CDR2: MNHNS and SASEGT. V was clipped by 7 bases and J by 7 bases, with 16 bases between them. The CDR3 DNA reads TGTGCCAGCATATTAACCCCGCCGGGTGAAGCTTTCTTT. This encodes CASILTPPGEAFF.

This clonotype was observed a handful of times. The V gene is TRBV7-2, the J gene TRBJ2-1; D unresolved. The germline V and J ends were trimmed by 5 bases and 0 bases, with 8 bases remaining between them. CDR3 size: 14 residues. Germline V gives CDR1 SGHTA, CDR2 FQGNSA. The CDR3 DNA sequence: TGTGCCAGCAGCCTTACGAACTCCTACAATGAGCAGTTCTTC. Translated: CASSLTNSYNEQFF.

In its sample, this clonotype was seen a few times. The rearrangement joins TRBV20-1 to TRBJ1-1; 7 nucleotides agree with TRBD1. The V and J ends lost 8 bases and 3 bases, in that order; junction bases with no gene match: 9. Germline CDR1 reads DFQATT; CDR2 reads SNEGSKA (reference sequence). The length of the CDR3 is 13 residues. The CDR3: CSQQGRGDTEAFF. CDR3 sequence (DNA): TGCAGTCAACAGGGGCGAGGGGACACTGAAGCTTTCTTT.

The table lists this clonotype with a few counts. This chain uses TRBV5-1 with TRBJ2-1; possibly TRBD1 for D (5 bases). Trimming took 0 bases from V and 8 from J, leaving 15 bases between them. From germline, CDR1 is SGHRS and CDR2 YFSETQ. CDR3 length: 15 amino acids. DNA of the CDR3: TGCGCCAGCAGCTTGGAGGACCGAATAGGGGATGAGCAGTTCTTC. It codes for CASSLEDRIGDEQFF.

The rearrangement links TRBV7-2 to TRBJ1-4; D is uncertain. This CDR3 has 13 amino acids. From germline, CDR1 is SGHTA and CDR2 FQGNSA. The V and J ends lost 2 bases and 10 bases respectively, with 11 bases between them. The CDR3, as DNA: TGTGCCAGCAGCTTAAACGCGGGGAGAAAACTGTTTTTT. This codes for CASSLNAGRKLFF.

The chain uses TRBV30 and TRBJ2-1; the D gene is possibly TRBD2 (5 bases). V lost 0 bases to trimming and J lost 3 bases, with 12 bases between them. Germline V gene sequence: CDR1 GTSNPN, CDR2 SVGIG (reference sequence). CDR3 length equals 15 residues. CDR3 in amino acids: CAWSVRERIYNEQFF. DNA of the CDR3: TGTGCCTGGAGTGTACGTGAGCGGATCTACAATGAGCAGTTCTTC.

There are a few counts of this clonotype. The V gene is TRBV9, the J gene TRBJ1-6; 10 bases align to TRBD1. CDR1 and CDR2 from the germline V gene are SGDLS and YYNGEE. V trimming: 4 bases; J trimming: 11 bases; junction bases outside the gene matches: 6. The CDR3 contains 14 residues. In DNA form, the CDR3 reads TGTGCCAGCAGCAAGGGACAGGGGACAACACCCCTCCACTTT. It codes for CASSKGQGTTPLHF.

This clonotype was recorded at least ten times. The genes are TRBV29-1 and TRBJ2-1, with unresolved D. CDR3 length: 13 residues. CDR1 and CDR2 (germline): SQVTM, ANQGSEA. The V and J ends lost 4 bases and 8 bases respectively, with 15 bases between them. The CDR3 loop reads CSVAPTSQHEQFF. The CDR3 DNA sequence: TGCAGCGTTGCCCCGACCTCTCAACATGAGCAGTTCTTC.

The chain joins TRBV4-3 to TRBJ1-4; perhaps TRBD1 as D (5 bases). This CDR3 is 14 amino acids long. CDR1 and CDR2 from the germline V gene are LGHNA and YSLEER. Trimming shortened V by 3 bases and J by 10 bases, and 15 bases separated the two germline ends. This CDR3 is CASSHLRDSGKLFF. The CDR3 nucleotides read TGCGCCAGCAGCCATCTACGGGACTCCGGAAAACTGTTTTTT.

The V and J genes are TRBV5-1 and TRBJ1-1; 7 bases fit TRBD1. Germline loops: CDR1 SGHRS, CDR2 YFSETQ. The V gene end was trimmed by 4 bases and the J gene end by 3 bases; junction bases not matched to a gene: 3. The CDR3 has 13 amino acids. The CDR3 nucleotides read TGCGCCAGCAGCGTCAGGGGGTACACTGAAGCTTTCTTT. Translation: CASSVRGYTEAFF.

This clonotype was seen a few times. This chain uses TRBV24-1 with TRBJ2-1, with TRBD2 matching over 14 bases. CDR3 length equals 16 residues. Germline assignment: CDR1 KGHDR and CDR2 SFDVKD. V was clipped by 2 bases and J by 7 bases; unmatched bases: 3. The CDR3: CATSDWTSGRRNEQFF. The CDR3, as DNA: TGTGCCACCAGTGATTGGACTAGCGGGAGGAGGAATGAGCAGTTCTTC.

The CDR3 spells CAWSVTQTGGELFF. In DNA form, the CDR3 reads TGTGCCTGGAGTGTAACCCAGACGGGCGGGGAGCTGTTTTTT. The chain uses TRBV30 and TRBJ2-2; no clear D gene. The V end lost 0 bases, the J end lost 7 bases, and 12 bases lay between the germline ends. The CDR3 loop spans 14 amino acids. Germline V gives CDR1 GTSNPN, CDR2 SVGIG (reference sequence).

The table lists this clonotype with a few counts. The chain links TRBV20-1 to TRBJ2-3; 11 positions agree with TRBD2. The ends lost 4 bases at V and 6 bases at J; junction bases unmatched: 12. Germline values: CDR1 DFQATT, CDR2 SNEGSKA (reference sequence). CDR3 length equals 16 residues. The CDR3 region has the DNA TGCAGTGCTATATCGCTCGTCAGGACTAGCGGGGATACGCAGTATTTT. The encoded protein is CSAISLVRTSGDTQYF.

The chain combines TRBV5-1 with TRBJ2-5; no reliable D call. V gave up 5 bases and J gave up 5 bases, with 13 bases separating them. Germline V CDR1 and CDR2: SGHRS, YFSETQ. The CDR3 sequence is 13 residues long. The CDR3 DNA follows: TGCGCCAGCAGGTTGTCCGTGGGGGAGACCCAGTACTTC. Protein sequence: CASRLSVGETQYF.

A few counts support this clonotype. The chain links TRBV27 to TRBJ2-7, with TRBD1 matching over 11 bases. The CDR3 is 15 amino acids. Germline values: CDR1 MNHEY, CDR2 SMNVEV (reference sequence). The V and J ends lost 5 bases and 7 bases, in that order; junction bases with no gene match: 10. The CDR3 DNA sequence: TGTGCCAGCAGTGTCACCGGGACAGGGGGGAGGGAGCAGTACTTC. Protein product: CASSVTGTGGREQYF.

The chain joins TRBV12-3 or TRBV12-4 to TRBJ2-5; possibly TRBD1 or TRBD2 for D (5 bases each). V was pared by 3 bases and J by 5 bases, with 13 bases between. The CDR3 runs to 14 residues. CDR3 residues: CASSFWGRGETQYF. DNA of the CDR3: TGTGCCAGCAGTTTCTGGGGGAGAGGCGAGACCCAGTACTTC.

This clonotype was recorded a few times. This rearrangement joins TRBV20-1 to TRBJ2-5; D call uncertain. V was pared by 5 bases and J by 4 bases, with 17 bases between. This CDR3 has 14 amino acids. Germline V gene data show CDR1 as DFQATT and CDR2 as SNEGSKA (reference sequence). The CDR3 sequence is CSARPAQRRETQYF. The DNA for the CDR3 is TGCAGTGCTCGGCCAGCTCAAAGGCGAGAGACCCAGTACTTC.

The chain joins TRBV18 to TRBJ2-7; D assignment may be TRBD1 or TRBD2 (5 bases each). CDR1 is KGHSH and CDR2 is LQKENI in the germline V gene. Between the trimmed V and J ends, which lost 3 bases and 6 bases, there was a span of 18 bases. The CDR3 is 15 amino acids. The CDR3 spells CASSPQSGHLSEQYF. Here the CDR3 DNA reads TGTGCCAGCTCACCCCAGAGCGGACACCTATCCGAGCAGTACTTC.

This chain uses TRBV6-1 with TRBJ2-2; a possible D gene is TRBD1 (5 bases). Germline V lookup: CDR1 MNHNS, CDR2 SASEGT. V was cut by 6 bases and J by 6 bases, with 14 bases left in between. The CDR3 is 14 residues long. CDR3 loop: CASRSPQGAGELFF. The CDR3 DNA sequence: TGTGCCAGCAGATCCCCCCAGGGCGCCGGGGAGCTGTTTTTT.

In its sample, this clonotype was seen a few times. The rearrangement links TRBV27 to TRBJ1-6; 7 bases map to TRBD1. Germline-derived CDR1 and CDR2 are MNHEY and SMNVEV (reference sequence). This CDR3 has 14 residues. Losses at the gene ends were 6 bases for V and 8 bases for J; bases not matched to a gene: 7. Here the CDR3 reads CASSGTARDSPLHF. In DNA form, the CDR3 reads TGTGCCAGCAGCGGGACAGCGAGGGATTCACCCCTCCACTTT.

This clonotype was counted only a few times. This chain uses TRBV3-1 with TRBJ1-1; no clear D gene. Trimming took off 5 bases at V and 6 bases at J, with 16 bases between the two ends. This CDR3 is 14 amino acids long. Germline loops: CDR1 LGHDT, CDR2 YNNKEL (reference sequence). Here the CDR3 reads CASSKKVDTAEAFF. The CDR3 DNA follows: TGTGCCAGCAGCAAAAAGGTTGACACAGCTGAAGCTTTCTTT.

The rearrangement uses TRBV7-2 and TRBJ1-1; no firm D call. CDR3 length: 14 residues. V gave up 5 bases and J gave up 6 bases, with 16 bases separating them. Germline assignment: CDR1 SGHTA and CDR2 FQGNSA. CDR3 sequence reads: CASSAIGWGAEAFF. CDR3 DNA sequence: TGTGCCAGCAGCGCAATAGGGTGGGGTGCTGAAGCTTTCTTT.

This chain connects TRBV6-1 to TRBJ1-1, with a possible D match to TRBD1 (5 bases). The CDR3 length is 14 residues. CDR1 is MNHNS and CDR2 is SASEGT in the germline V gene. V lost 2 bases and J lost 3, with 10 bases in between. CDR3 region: CASSEQGLDTEAFF. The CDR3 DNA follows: TGTGCCAGCAGTGAACAGGGTTTAGACACTGAAGCTTTCTTT.